The sequence of this TCR beta chain was determined in a study of regulatory T cells in long-lasting Graves disease (dated by TCRdb to the early 2020s). Looking at the study overall: In the newly diagnosed Graves' disease group, patients had been taking antithyroid drugs for less than 3 months. This study used TCR sequencing and RNA sequencing of peripheral blood to compare persistent Graves' disease patients against newly diagnosed Graves' disease patients. The study was registered as a clinical trial and conducted in China. A total of some 35 samples underwent TCR sequencing, from some 13 patients with persistent Graves' disease and roughly 20 patients with newly diagnosed Graves' disease.

Library generation was performed with multiplex PCR. Sequencing instrument: Illumina HiSeq 4000. iRepertoire HTBI primers and Arm-PCR amplification of CDR3 regions were used to construct TCR beta libraries. PCR products were gel purified before sequencing. In the original analysis: A total of fewer than 70 TRBV and some 15 TRBJ segments were identified across samples and were used for gene usage analysis of CDR3 amino acid clonotypes. COPE and FqMerger were used to merge filtered high-quality paired reads into contigs. BLAST was used to align contigs to IMGT TRBV, TRBD and TRBJ reference genes, and CDR3 was defined according to IMGT. Any clonotype with a frequency above 0.1% was counted as a highly expanded clone. Shannon entropy was used to measure repertoire diversity, and the Gini coefficient was used to measure V-J evenness. A clonotype found in more than one individual was treated as public. The public reads were reanalyzed by TCRdb: fastp trimming at Q25, MiXCR alignment, in-frame beta chains only. Identical CDR3 protein sequences are pooled into one entry, listed with their most common genes and DNA. TCRdb, not the original authors, processed these V and J calls. This sample has 500,000 or so distinct CDR3 sequences in its table, and around 15% of those were observed once. The ten largest make up 9.5% to 15% of the sample.

The time point label on this specimen signifies: newly diagnosed GD, antithyroid drugs for less than 3 months. For both TCR sequencing and RNA sequencing, RNA was extracted from PBMCs in TRIzol. Graves' disease was diagnosed according to American Thyroid Association guidelines. Recruitment of patients was carried out at an endocrinology department in Xi'an, China. From each patient, roughly 9 milliliters of peripheral blood was collected into an EDTA anticoagulant tube. Ficoll Paque Plus density gradient separation was used to isolate PBMCs, and no further T cell sorting was done. An Agilent 2100 Bioanalyzer and agarose gel were used to check RNA quality, while a NanoDrop 2000 measured RNA concentration. The CDR3 goes from the cysteine to the phenylalanine over 14 residues. The retained sequence is limited to the CDR3, 42 bases, with the frame set at the first base. From the germline V gene, CDR1 is MDHEN and CDR2 is SYDVKM.

Here is what the overall study found, with its caveats: Only the TCR beta chain was sequenced and analyzed. Preferential use of TRBV28, TRBJ1-2 and TRBJ2-5 was observed in persistent disease, whereas TRBV20-1 and TRBJ2-1 were favored in newly diagnosed disease. The study examined only peripheral blood because the primary lesion, thyroid tissue, could not be accessed. The authors noted that the small sample size was a limitation that may lower accuracy. Compared with newly diagnosed patients, persistent Graves' disease patients had lower TCR Shannon entropy and fewer highly expanded clones, which suggests clonal expansion. A larger number of public clonotypes was shared among persistent patients (about 2,700) than among newly diagnosed patients (approximately 930).

As concerns this clonotype: This clone's antigen is unknown. A single base separates this from a much larger clone, so it may be a read error.

These sequences were also reported in another study, on T cells in Graves' hyperthyroidism and ophthalmopathy. According to the second study: Stable Graves' hyperthyroidism was defined as the absence of progression to ophthalmopathy over 18 months of follow-up. Hyperthyroidism patients were newly diagnosed, with disease duration under 2 months, and aged 18 to 65 years. Any patient with an uncontrolled infection, another autoimmune disease, pregnancy or lactation was excluded. Diagnoses relied on clinical symptoms, serum thyroxine and TRAb, thyroid ultrasound and orbital computed tomography. The first round of RT-PCR for the TCR CDR3 was performed with the HTBI primer set and the Qiagen OneStep RT-PCR kit. Most expanded thyroid clonotypes (frequency above 0.001) were also detected in blood, suggesting blood repertoires may reflect thyroid immune responses. A 13 V-J signature model separated ophthalmopathy from stable hyperthyroidism, with about 88% sensitivity and 81% to 83% specificity in cross-validation and 80%/75% in testing. During validation, the model predicted progression to ophthalmopathy a median of approximately six months ahead of onset, with just under 71% sensitivity and around 72% specificity. TCR V-J signatures able to tell the groups apart were searched for in a discovery cohort of 90 to 100 patients, of whom 40 to 45 had Graves' ophthalmopathy and 55 to 65 had stable Graves' hyperthyroidism. Prospective prediction of ophthalmopathy was tested in an independent validation cohort of some 19 hyperthyroidism patients and 17 patients who later progressed to ophthalmopathy. The 95 to 100 discovery patients were randomly divided into training and test sets at a 7:3 ratio. The study also compared thyroid tissue and blood T-cell repertoires from 6 or 7 Graves' hyperthyroidism patients. Following sampling, methimazole starting at 30 mg daily was given to hyperthyroidism patients, and high-dose intravenous methylprednisolone was given to ophthalmopathy patients. A second multiplex PCR round built the libraries, followed by size selection and purification. Sequencing of the libraries was done on an Illumina HiSeq2000 using paired-end 100 bp reads. Raw data were processed with SOAPnuke, discarding reads with adapters, uncalled bases, mean Phred below 15, or no exact constant-primer or identifier match. COPE v1.2.5 was used to merge high-quality paired reads, and clonotypes were defined as unique nucleotide sequences. MiTCR v1.1 was used to align the clonotypes against IMGT TRBV, TRBD and TRBJ reference segments. The analysis was restricted to V-J combinations with a frequency above 0.0001, which together covered 99% to 99.2% of the repertoires. A TCS score was defined as the ratio between F50 (clonal expansion) and ExV (chaos), using BLOSUM62-based TCRdist between CDR3 peptides within each V-J. Welch's t-statistics and random forest reduced fewer than 600 V-J features to under 15, which were used in a naive Bayes classifier (R e1071). No statistical method was used to set the sample size in advance, and investigators knew the group allocation. The paper describes TCR Vbeta CDR3 sequencing of 135 peripheral blood samples, made up of approximately 40 ophthalmopathy patients, more than 70 hyperthyroidism patients and some 17 progressor patients.

The chain links TRBV28 with TRBJ1-6; the D gene cannot be resolved reliably. This clonotype originated in a man aged 40-49 years with Graves disease. Donor details come from another sample of the same person, matched by shared clones. The sample here was peripheral blood mononuclear cells (PBMCs), taken at new diagnosis, from a patient treated with antithyroid drugs. The encoded CDR3 is CAGSLYLRNSPLHF. The DNA reads TGTGCCGGCAGCTTATACCTAAGGAATTCACCCCTCCACTTT.